This note documents a single TCR beta chain sequence. The antigen is not known. Via MiXCR, TCRdb re-called the 5' RACE reads, giving one row per CDR3 protein. The top ten hold around 16% of the sample, which has about 580,000 distinct CDR3 sequences, about a sixth seen once. This record belongs to a study of T cells after yellow fever vaccination. Looking at the study overall: Researchers used SMART-Seq v4 Ultra Low Input to prepare fractions that had low cell numbers.

Study-level findings and limits: Abundant clonotypes (contaminants from the bulk population) could be present in FACS-sorted repertoires. Peak timing came faster in the weaker secondary response, day 5 versus 15. Post-booster samples contained most primary-vaccination clones (approximately 96% CD4, about 90% CD8).

This CDR3 contains 13 residues. The V end was cut by 0 bases, the J end by 8 bases, with 10 bases between. CDR1 and CDR2 (germline): GTSNPN, SVGIG (reference sequence). Sequenced material: PBMCs, taken 4 to 6 days after the first yellow fever vaccination. The gene calls are TRBV30 and TRBJ2-2; D unresolved. The TCR was taken from a man aged 18 to 35 who received the YFV17D yellow fever vaccine. The CDR3 bases are TGTGCCTGGAGTGTCGTTCCATCTGGGGAGCTGTTTTTT. Its protein is CAWSVVPSGELFF. Filled out from reference TRBV30 and TRBJ2-2, the complete variable domain reads SQTIHQWPATLVQPVGSPLSLECTVEGTSNPNLYWYRQAAGRGLQLLFYSVGIGQISSEVPQNLSASRPQDRQFILSSKKLLLSDSGFYLCAWSVVPSGELFFGEGSRLTVL.